This is a list of T cell receptor beta chains from one sample in a study of cytomegalovirus exposure and HLA in healthy donors. TCRdb's copy holds only in-frame clones and misses some; the assay was immunoSEQ multiplex PCR. The sample holds 150,000 to 200,000 clones; roughly 77% are singletons and the top ten take roughly 1.5%. The sequenced material came from PBMCs. Receptors originate from a woman aged 45-65 years in good health and CMV-seronegative. CDR3s include the opening cysteine and the closing phenylalanine or tryptophan. A D gene is named only where the DNA matches it firmly. A clone size is listed for some rows: how often the clone was seen (once, few, many), or a class if it is expanded.

TRBJ2-1,TRBV6-5,NA,TRBD2,TGTGCCAGCAGGCTCGCTAGCGGGACCTACAATGAGCAGTTCTTC,CASRLASGTYNEQFF
TRBJ1-1,TRBV5-1,NA,NA,TGCGCCAGCAGCCTTAGAAGCATGAACACTGAAGCTTTCTTT,CASSLRSMNTEAFF
TRBJ1-2,TRBV9,few,NA,TGTGCCAGCAGCGTAGCAGGGTATGGCTACACCTTC,CASSVAGYGYTF
TRBJ2-2,TRBV6-5,few,NA,TGTGCCAGCAGTGCGGGGCCAGCGGGCGGGGAGCTGTTTTTT,CASSAGPAGGELFF
TRBJ1-5,TRBV7-9,NA,NA,TGTGCCAGCAGCTTAGGGTGGGCAGACAGGAATCAGCCCCAGCATTTT,CASSLGWADRNQPQHF
TRBJ2-2,TRBV5-1,NA,TRBD2,TGCGCCAGCAGCCAGGGCGCCAGCGGGGGCCTGAACACCGGGGAGCTGTTTTTT,CASSQGASGGLNTGELFF
TRBJ1-2,TRBV28,NA,TRBD1,TGTGCCAGCAGCCTCGGACAGGGGCGTTGGTATGGCTACACCTTC,CASSLGQGRWYGYTF
TRBJ2-3,TRBV7-2,NA,NA,TGTGCCAGCAGCTTAAGGGGTAGAAGCACAGATACGCAGTATTTT,CASSLRGRSTDTQYF
TRBJ1-1,TRBV6-1,NA,NA,TGTGCCAGCAGTGGGGAGGTGAACACTGAAGCTTTCTTT,CASSGEVNTEAFF
TRBJ2-1,TRBV27,NA,NA,TGTGCCAGCAGTGGAGGGGACAATGAGCAGTTCTTC,CASSGGDNEQFF
TRBJ1-2,TRBV5-6,NA,TRBD1,TGTGCCAGCAGCTTCGGGGACAGGGGGCGTAACTATGGCTACACCTTC,CASSFGDRGRNYGYTF
TRBJ1-2,TRBV28,once,TRBD1,TGTGCCAGCAGTGGGACAGGGGGCGCCCCGAAGAACTATGGCTACACCTTC,CASSGTGGAPKNYGYTF
TRBJ2-7,TRBV7-9,NA,TRBD1,TGTGCCAGCAGCTTCCGGGACAGGGCCTACGAGCAGTACTTC,CASSFRDRAYEQYF
TRBJ2-1,TRBV4-2,NA,NA,TGTGCCAGCAGGCGGCGGGCCTACGGTGAGCAGTTCTTC,CASRRRAYGEQFF
TRBJ2-7,TRBV5-8,NA,NA,TGTGCCAGCAGCTTCATGCCAGGGGTGTCCTACGAGCAGTACTTC,CASSFMPGVSYEQYF
TRBJ2-2,TRBV5-1,once,TRBD2,TGCGCCAGCAGCCCCGGGACTAGCGGGGGACCTCTTTATGGGGAGCTGTTTTTT,CASSPGTSGGPLYGELFF
TRBJ2-1,TRBV10-3,NA,TRBD2,TGTGCCATCGGTGGGGGGGAGAACAATGAGCAGTTCTTC,CAIGGGENNEQFF
TRBJ2-3,TRBV7-2,NA,TRBD1,TGTGCCAGCAGCTTATCCCCAGGGGGTTTCACAGATACGCAGTATTTT,CASSLSPGGFTDTQYF
TRBJ2-6,TRBV7-2,NA,NA,TGTGCCAGCAGCATTAATAGAGGGGCCAACGTCCTGACTTTC,CASSINRGANVLTF
TRBJ2-2,TRBV2,NA,NA,TGTGCCAGCAGCGTACTAGATACCGGGGAGCTGTTTTTT,CASSVLDTGELFF
TRBJ1-1,TRBV27,NA,TRBD1,TGTGCCAGCGCGGAAAGGACAGGGATTTTCTTT,CASAERTGIFF
TRBJ1-6,TRBV15,NA,TRBD1,TGTGCCACCAGCAGGGACGGGACAGGGAATTCACCCCTCCACTTT,CATSRDGTGNSPLHF
TRBJ1-3,TRBV21-1,NA,NA,TGTGCCAGCAGCAAAGCGGGACATGACAGGGGAGGAAACACCATATATTTT,CASSKAGHDRGGNTIYF
TRBJ2-7,TRBV7-9,NA,NA,TGTTCCAGCAGCCCCCCGAGGCTGGTTGTTAGGTCCTACGAGCAGTACTTC,CSSSPPRLVVRSYEQYF
TRBJ2-5,TRBV9,NA,NA,TGTGCCAGCAGCGTAGCAATGGGGACTCCGCAAGAGACCCAGTACTTC,CASSVAMGTPQETQYF
TRBJ2-7,TRBV10-1,NA,TRBD1,TGCGCCACCTGGGTGGCAGGGGGCAGCGAGCAGTACTTC,CATWVAGGSEQYF
TRBJ1-1,TRBV7-2,NA,NA,TGTGCCAGCAGCTGGACAAGGGTTAACACTGAAGCTTTCTTT,CASSWTRVNTEAFF
TRBJ2-5,TRBV28,NA,TRBD1,TGTGCCAGCAGTGGAGAGGACAGGGAGACCCAGTACTTC,CASSGEDRETQYF
TRBJ2-1,TRBV18,once,NA,TGTGCCAGCTCCGCCGGTCCTAGCAGTTACAATGAGCAGTTCTTC,CASSAGPSSYNEQFF
TRBJ2-7,TRBV5-1,NA,TRBD1,TGCGCCAGCAGCCCCGGGGACAGTATCGACGAGCAGTACTTC,CASSPGDSIDEQYF
TRBJ1-1,TRBV7-9,NA,NA,TGTGCCAGCAGCTTAGTCAATGGAGGGGCGGTTGAAGCTTTCTTT,CASSLVNGGAVEAFF
TRBJ2-4,TRBV4-1,NA,TRBD2,TGCGCCAGCAGCCAAGTAAGCGGGGTAAACATTCAGTACTTC,CASSQVSGVNIQYF
TRBJ2-3,TRBV2,NA,NA,TGTGCCAGCAGGTTCGGCGGGGGCACAGATACGCAGTATTTT,CASRFGGGTDTQYF
TRBJ2-7,TRBV4-2,NA,NA,TGTGCCAGCAGCCAAGGCCCAGGTAACTCCTACGAGCAGTACTTC,CASSQGPGNSYEQYF
TRBJ1-6,TRBV7-9,NA,NA,TGTGCCAGCAGTTCGGACAGAAATTCACCCCTCCACTTT,CASSSDRNSPLHF
TRBJ1-2,TRBV28,NA,NA,TGTGCCAGCAGCCGACCGGGAGTCTATGGCTACACCTTC,CASSRPGVYGYTF
TRBJ1-3,TRBV6-5,NA,TRBD1,TGTGCCAGCAGTTTCCGGGACAGAGGGTGGGACACCATATATTTT,CASSFRDRGWDTIYF
TRBJ1-1,TRBV18,NA,NA,TGTGCCAGCTCACCAATCGGGGGGGCCACTGAAGCTTTCTTT,CASSPIGGATEAFF
TRBJ1-2,TRBV6-5,NA,NA,TGTGCCAGCAGTTACCTTGACGGAGGGACGGGAAATGGCTACACCTTC,CASSYLDGGTGNGYTF
TRBJ1-1,TRBV6-5,NA,NA,TGTGCCAGCAGTTACCGGGGGGCATCTGAAGCTTTCTTT,CASSYRGASEAFF
TRBJ2-2,TRBV6-5,NA,TRBD1,TGTGCCAGCAGTTACTGGAACAGGGGGCGCACCGGGGAGCTGTTTTTT,CASSYWNRGRTGELFF
TRBJ2-1,TRBV19,NA,TRBD2,TGTGCCAGTACCCCGGAGACTAGCAGATACAATGAGCAGTTCTTC,CASTPETSRYNEQFF
TRBJ1-1,TRBV5-4,NA,NA,TGTGCCAGCAGCCGGAGCCCAACAGCAGGGAATACTGAAGCTTTCTTT,CASSRSPTAGNTEAFF
TRBJ2-7,TRBV6-1,NA,TRBD2,TGTGCCAGCAGTAACAACGGCGGGGGATCCTACGAGCAGTACTTC,CASSNNGGGSYEQYF
TRBJ1-2,TRBV4-3,once,TRBD1,TGCGCCAGCAGCCATGTACCGGGACAGGGGACCTTTGATTATGGCTACACCTTC,CASSHVPGQGTFDYGYTF
TRBJ1-2,TRBV5-5,few,NA,TGTGCCAGCAGCTTGGCCAGGGGAATGGGGGGCTACACCTTC,CASSLARGMGGYTF
TRBJ2-1,TRBV7-2,NA,TRBD1,TGTGCCAGCAGCTCGATCACAGGGGGCGCCCACAATGAGCAGTTCTTC,CASSSITGGAHNEQFF
TRBJ2-1,TRBV15,NA,NA,TGTGCCACCAGCAGAGAGAACAGGGAAAACAATGAGCAGTTCTTC,CATSRENRENNEQFF
TRBJ2-2,TRBV27,NA,TRBD2,TGTGCCAGCAGCCGCGGACTAGCGGACACCGGGGAGCTGTTTTTT,CASSRGLADTGELFF
TRBJ1-1,TRBV19,NA,NA,TGTGCCAGTAGTTTGGAGTGGAACACTGAAGCTTTCTTT,CASSLEWNTEAFF
TRBJ1-1,TRBV29-1,NA,TRBD1,TGCAGCGTGGAACACAGGGGGCAGAGCACTGAAGCTTTCTTT,CSVEHRGQSTEAFF